This is a list of T cell receptor beta chains from one sample in a study of beta chain features in type 1 diabetes. Assay: immunoSEQ multiplex PCR; the TCRdb copy retains only in-frame clones and omits some. The sample comprises fewer than 650,000 clones, roughly 15% of which are singletons, and about 0.097% rests with the top ten. The material sequenced was naive CD4+ T cells from blood. The receptors shown here come from a young man in good health. The CDR3 runs from the conserved cysteine through the conserved F or W. A D gene is named only where the DNA matches it firmly. The size field is filled for only some rows; it gives once, few, many or a size class.

CDR3aa: CASSVRHSQETQYF
CDR3nt: TGTGCCAGCAGCGTACGGCACAGTCAAGAGACCCAGTACTTC
abundance: few
len: 14
j_gene: TRBJ2-5
v_gene: TRBV11-3
d_gene: -

CDR3aa: CASSLDSGTSYEQYF
CDR3nt: TGTGCCAGCAGTTTGGATTCCGGGACTAGCTACGAGCAGTACTTC
abundance: few
len: 15
j_gene: TRBJ2-7
v_gene: TRBV5-4
d_gene: TRBD2

CDR3aa: CSVEGREGRYEQYF
CDR3nt: TGCAGCGTTGAAGGACGGGAGGGCCGGTACGAGCAGTACTTC
abundance: few
len: 14
j_gene: TRBJ2-7
v_gene: TRBV29-1
d_gene: TRBD2

CDR3aa: CASSSPRAPLGDSYGYTF
CDR3nt: TGTGCCAGCAGCTCGCCTCGCGCCCCACTCGGGGACAGCTATGGCTACACCTTC
abundance: few
len: 18
j_gene: TRBJ1-2
v_gene: TRBV7-8
d_gene: TRBD1

CDR3aa: CASSVGRPNKDTQYF
CDR3nt: TGTGCCAGCAGCGTAGGGCGACCGAACAAGGATACGCAGTATTTT
abundance: -
len: 15
j_gene: TRBJ2-3
v_gene: TRBV9
d_gene: -

CDR3aa: CASSFTQGYQPQHF
CDR3nt: TGTGCCAGCAGTTTCACCCAGGGGTATCAGCCCCAGCATTTT
abundance: -
len: 14
j_gene: TRBJ1-5
v_gene: TRBV28
d_gene: -

CDR3aa: CASTDRRTSYEQYF
CDR3nt: TGTGCCAGCACAGACAGGAGGACGTCCTACGAGCAGTACTTC
abundance: few
len: 14
j_gene: TRBJ2-7
v_gene: TRBV28
d_gene: -

CDR3aa: CASGGQLFSGNTIYF
CDR3nt: TGTGCCAGCGGAGGACAGCTTTTTTCTGGAAACACCATATATTTT
abundance: -
len: 15
j_gene: TRBJ1-3
v_gene: TRBV28
d_gene: -

CDR3aa: CSVEVRGIDTQYF
CDR3nt: TGCAGCGTTGAAGTCAGGGGAATAGATACGCAGTATTTT
abundance: -
len: 13
j_gene: TRBJ2-3
v_gene: TRBV29-1
d_gene: -

CDR3aa: CASSTRGPNTEAFF
CDR3nt: TGTGCCAGCAGTACACGGGGTCCGAACACTGAAGCTTTCTTT
abundance: few
len: 14
j_gene: TRBJ1-1
v_gene: TRBV2
d_gene: -

CDR3aa: CASSSAGFGNNEQFF
CDR3nt: TGTGCCAGCAGCTCAGCGGGATTCGGGAACAATGAGCAGTTCTTC
abundance: few
len: 15
j_gene: TRBJ2-1
v_gene: TRBV7-7
d_gene: TRBD2

CDR3aa: CASRANPGQGSYEQYF
CDR3nt: TGTGCCAGCAGAGCGAATCCGGGACAGGGGTCCTACGAGCAGTACTTC
abundance: few
len: 16
j_gene: TRBJ2-7
v_gene: TRBV7-9
d_gene: TRBD1

CDR3aa: CTNSFHFQFF
CDR3nt: TGCACCAACAGCTTCCACTTCCAGTTCTTC
abundance: -
len: 10
j_gene: TRBJ2-1
v_gene: TRBV1
d_gene: -

CDR3aa: CASSLPGQLQETQYF
CDR3nt: TGTGCCAGCAGCCTGCCGGGACAGCTACAAGAGACCCAGTACTTC
abundance: -
len: 15
j_gene: TRBJ2-5
v_gene: TRBV7-9
d_gene: TRBD1

CDR3aa: CASSQGGGQAENTGELFF
CDR3nt: TGTGCCAGCAGCCAAGGTGGGGGACAGGCCGAGAACACCGGGGAGCTGTTTTTT
abundance: few
len: 18
j_gene: TRBJ2-2
v_gene: TRBV14
d_gene: TRBD1

CDR3aa: CASSEARAYEQYF
CDR3nt: TGTGCCAGCAGTGAAGCGCGAGCCTACGAGCAGTACTTC
abundance: -
len: 13
j_gene: TRBJ2-7
v_gene: TRBV6-1
d_gene: -

CDR3aa: CASSLDGGARTDTQYF
CDR3nt: TGTGCCAGCAGCTTAGACGGAGGGGCCCGCACAGATACGCAGTATTTT
abundance: -
len: 16
j_gene: TRBJ2-3
v_gene: TRBV11-2
d_gene: -

CDR3aa: CASSPRRTGPSGYYEQYF
CDR3nt: TGTGCCAGCAGCCCCCGGAGGACAGGTCCGAGTGGGTACTACGAGCAGTACTTC
abundance: -
len: 18
j_gene: TRBJ2-7
v_gene: TRBV7-9
d_gene: TRBD1

CDR3aa: CASSQNLLDFYEQYF
CDR3nt: TGTGCCAGCAGCCAAAACCTGCTTGACTTCTACGAGCAGTACTTC
abundance: few
len: 15
j_gene: TRBJ2-7
v_gene: TRBV4-2
d_gene: -

CDR3aa: CASRKGYYEQYF
CDR3nt: TGTGCCAGCAGAAAGGGGTACTACGAGCAGTACTTC
abundance: -
len: 12
j_gene: TRBJ2-7
v_gene: TRBV6-1
d_gene: -

CDR3aa: CASSVEQGETDTQYF
CDR3nt: TGTGCCAGCAGCGTAGAACAGGGTGAGACAGATACGCAGTATTTT
abundance: -
len: 15
j_gene: TRBJ2-3
v_gene: TRBV9
d_gene: -

CDR3aa: CASSFDWNTEAFF
CDR3nt: TGTGCCAGCAGCTTTGACTGGAACACTGAAGCTTTCTTT
abundance: few
len: 13
j_gene: TRBJ1-1
v_gene: TRBV5-4
d_gene: -

CDR3aa: CASSLLGNYEQYF
CDR3nt: TGTGCCAGCAGTTTACTGGGTAACTACGAGCAGTACTTC
abundance: -
len: 13
j_gene: TRBJ2-7
v_gene: TRBV28
d_gene: -

CDR3aa: CASSLAGQGYEQYF
CDR3nt: TGTGCCAGCAGCCTCGCGGGACAGGGCTACGAGCAGTACTTC
abundance: -
len: 14
j_gene: TRBJ2-7
v_gene: TRBV5-4
d_gene: TRBD1

CDR3aa: CASKIGQGSGGYTF
CDR3nt: TGTGCCAGCAAAATAGGACAGGGATCGGGTGGCTACACCTTC
abundance: -
len: 14
j_gene: TRBJ1-2
v_gene: TRBV7-2
d_gene: TRBD1

CDR3aa: CASSYAYGATNEKLFF
CDR3nt: TGTGCCAGCAGTTACGCATACGGTGCAACTAATGAAAAACTGTTTTTT
abundance: -
len: 16
j_gene: TRBJ1-4
v_gene: TRBV6-6
d_gene: -

CDR3aa: CASSVGLTTGAEQFF
CDR3nt: TGTGCCAGCAGCGTAGGACTTACTACAGGGGCTGAGCAGTTCTTC
abundance: -
len: 15
j_gene: TRBJ2-1
v_gene: TRBV9
d_gene: TRBD1